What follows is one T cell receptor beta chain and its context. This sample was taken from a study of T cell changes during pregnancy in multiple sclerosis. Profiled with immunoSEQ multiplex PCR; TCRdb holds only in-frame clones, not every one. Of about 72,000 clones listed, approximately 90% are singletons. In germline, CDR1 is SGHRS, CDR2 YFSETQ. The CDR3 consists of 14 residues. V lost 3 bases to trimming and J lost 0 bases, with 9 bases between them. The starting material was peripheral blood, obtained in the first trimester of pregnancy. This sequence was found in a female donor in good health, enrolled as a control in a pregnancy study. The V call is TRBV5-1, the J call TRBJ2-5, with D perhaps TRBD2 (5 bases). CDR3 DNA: TGCGCCAGCAGCTCCCAGGACTACCAAGAGACCCAGTACTTC. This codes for CASSSQDYQETQYF.